Below are 26 T cell receptor beta chains sequenced from a single sample in a study of control samples from healthy donors and cancer patients. The protocol was immunoSEQ multiplex PCR, while the TCRdb copy is restricted to in-frame clones and leaves out a portion. The sample includes roughly 200,000 clones, over 85% of them seen just once. The source material was blood. The receptors originated from a man younger than 35 in good health.

The chain links TRBV5-1 to TRBJ1-1; D is unclear. This CDR3 has 11 residues. V gave up 7 bases and J gave up 3 bases, with 7 bases separating them. The germline gives CDR1 SGHRS, CDR2 YFSETQ. CDR3 in DNA: TGCGCCAGCGCGAGGGACACTGAAGCTTTCTTT. It codes for CASARDTEAFF.

This rearrangement joins TRBV12-5 to TRBJ2-7, with D possibly TRBD1 on 7 matching bases. The germline V and J ends were trimmed by 6 bases and 7 bases, with 28 bases remaining between them. CDR1 and CDR2 (germline): LGHNT, FRNRAP. The CDR3 consists of 17 residues. CDR3 loop: CASGSRLQGTLRMEQYF. CDR3 coding DNA: TGTGCTAGTGGATCCCGACTACAGGGGACTTTACGTATGGAGCAGTACTTC.

The rearrangement links TRBV5-6 to TRBJ1-1; TRBD1 matches at 9 bases. The length of the CDR3 is 15 residues. After removal of 4 bases from V and 4 bases from J, the junction contained 8 bases not matched to a gene. CDR1 is SGHDT, CDR2 YYEEEE, per germline. The chain's CDR3 is CASSVGQGYTTEAFF. In DNA form, the CDR3 reads TGTGCCAGCAGCGTAGGACAGGGGTACACCACTGAAGCTTTCTTT.

The chain is built from TRBV18 and TRBJ2-1; D call uncertain. The CDR3 is 12 residues long. CDR1 and CDR2 from the germline V gene are KGHSH and LQKENI. V shed 5 bases and J shed 7 bases, with 9 bases lying between them. The CDR3 DNA reads as TGTGCCAGCTCATCCCGATCGAATGAGCAGTTCTTC. Translating gives CASSSRSNEQFF.

Concerning this clone: An end of the junction does not agree with germline; a read error may underlie this. The rearrangement uses TRBV18 and TRBJ2-1, with TRBD1 matching 9 bases. CDR1 and CDR2 (germline): KGHSH, LQKENI. The CDR3 length is 13 residues. CDR3 coding DNA: TGTGCCAGCTCGACCGGGACAGGGAATGTGCAGTTCTTC. Protein sequence: CASSTGTGNVQFF.

This chain connects TRBV6-5 to TRBJ2-2; 8 bases map to TRBD1. V lost 3 bases, J lost 3 bases, and 3 bases stayed unmatched. The CDR3 sequence is 15 residues long. The germline gives CDR1 MNHEY, CDR2 SVGAGI. The CDR3 region is CASSYGQGHTGELFF. CDR3 DNA sequence: TGTGCCAGCAGTTATGGACAGGGACACACCGGGGAGCTGTTTTTT.

The chain links TRBV15 to TRBJ1-3; D is unresolved. Trimming took 5 bases from V and 2 from J, leaving 10 bases between them. This CDR3 comprises 14 residues. Germline V gene sequence: CDR1 LNHNV, CDR2 YYDKDF (reference sequence). CDR3 coding DNA: TGTGCCACCAGCCCGGGTCTCACTGGAAACACCATATATTTT. Encoded protein: CATSPGLTGNTIYF.

This chain joins TRBV7-3 and TRBJ2-3; D unresolved. This CDR3 is 14 amino acids long. Germline lookup yields CDR1 SGHTA and CDR2 FQGTGA. V lost 1 base and J lost 2, with 7 bases in between. For the CDR3, the DNA is TGTGCCAGCAGCTTAATTGGGCACACAGATACGCAGTATTTT. It translates to CASSLIGHTDTQYF.

J is TRBJ1-6 and V is TRBV7-8; 7 positions match TRBD1. CDR3 length: 14 amino acids. From germline, CDR1 is SGHVS and CDR2 FQNEAQ. V was pared by 6 bases and J by 6 bases, with 5 bases of the junction left unmatched. The CDR3 reads CASRKGQLNSPLHF. CDR3 in DNA: TGTGCCAGCAGGAAGGGACAGCTTAATTCACCCCTCCACTTT.

This chain connects TRBV5-1 to TRBJ1-6; D is undetermined. This CDR3 has 12 residues. V was pared by 1 base and J by 9 bases, with 5 bases between. Germline CDR1 and CDR2: SGHRS and YFSETQ. The CDR3 region is CASSLLGSPLHF. The CDR3 bases are TGCGCCAGCAGCTTGTTAGGTTCACCCCTCCACTTT.

This clone was seen once. The chain combines TRBV5-6 with TRBJ1-1; D call uncertain. CDR3 length: 13 residues. V lost 1 base and J lost 6, with 10 bases in between. The V gene's germline CDR1 is SGHDT and CDR2 YYEEEE. The CDR3 DNA reads as TGTGCCAGCAGCTTGCGGGAAGGCGCTGAAGCTTTCTTT. Translating it yields CASSLREGAEAFF.

The chain employs TRBV2 and TRBJ1-6; D unresolved. Trimming cost V 6 bases and J 0 bases, with 12 bases left between them. CDR1 SNHLY and CDR2 FYNNEI come from the germline V gene. This CDR3 is 16 amino acids long. This chain's CDR3 is CASSIEESSYNSPLHF. CDR3 nucleotides: TGTGCCAGCAGCATAGAAGAAAGCTCCTATAATTCACCCCTCCACTTT. Supplemented by reference TRBV2 and TRBJ1-6, the full variable domain reads EPEVTQTPSHQVTQMGQEVILRCVPISNHLYFYWYRQILGQKVEFLVSFYNNEISEKSEIFDDQFSVERPDGSNFTLKIRSTKLEDSAMYFCASSIEESSYNSPLHFGNGTRLTVT.

The chain combines TRBV9 with TRBJ1-1; D possibly corresponds to TRBD1 (6 bases). The CDR3 totals 15 residues. Germline V CDR1 and CDR2: SGDLS, YYNGEE. V lost 2 bases to trimming and J lost 5 bases, with 16 bases between them. CDR3 residues: CASSVGAGPGTEAFF. The CDR3 nucleotides read TGTGCCAGCAGCGTGGGGGCGGGCCCTGGGACTGAAGCTTTCTTT.

The chain uses TRBV20-1 and TRBJ1-2; 12 positions match TRBD1. The trim removed 3 bases at V and 2 bases at J, leaving 1 base unmatched. The germline gives CDR1 DFQATT, CDR2 SNEGSKA (reference sequence). The CDR3 consists of 14 residues. The CDR3 is CSASGTGGNYGYTF. Here the CDR3 DNA reads TGCAGTGCTAGTGGGACAGGGGGCAACTATGGCTACACCTTC.

V and J are TRBV6-5 and TRBJ2-1; D may match TRBD1 or TRBD2 (5 bases each). From germline, CDR1 is MNHEY and CDR2 SVGAGI. The CDR3 consists of 12 residues. The ends were cut back, 2 bases at V and 7 bases at J, with 6 bases in the middle. CDR3 DNA sequence: TGTGCCAGCAGTTACGAGGGGAATGAGCAGTTCTTC. This translates into CASSYEGNEQFF.

The rearrangement uses TRBV18 and TRBJ2-5, with unresolved D. Germline V gives CDR1 KGHSH, CDR2 LQKENI. This CDR3 is 16 amino acids long. V was shortened by 0 bases and J by 0 bases, with 11 bases between the two germline ends. The CDR3 sequence: CASSPPRTADQETQYF. In DNA form, the CDR3 reads TGTGCCAGCTCACCACCGAGAACAGCCGACCAAGAGACCCAGTACTTC.

The chain uses TRBV2 and TRBJ1-6, with D unclear. Trimming took off 8 bases at V and 0 bases at J, with 8 bases between the two ends. Per the germline V gene, CDR1 is SNHLY and CDR2 is FYNNEI. The CDR3 consists of 14 residues. The chain's CDR3 is CASRRSSYNSPLHF. CDR3 DNA: TGTGCCAGCCGTAGGAGCTCCTATAATTCACCCCTCCACTTT.

The chain combines TRBV30 with TRBJ2-3; D uncertain. Trimming left V 3 bases short and J 6 bases short, with 7 bases between. CDR1 GTSNPN and CDR2 SVGIG come from the germline V gene (reference sequence). The CDR3 spans 11 residues. The CDR3 loop reads CAWRLSDTQYF. CDR3 DNA: TGTGCCTGGAGATTGAGCGATACGCAGTATTTT.

This chain joins TRBV30 and TRBJ1-6, with unresolved D. The germline V gene has CDR1 GTSNPN and CDR2 SVGIG (reference sequence). The germline V and J ends were trimmed by 4 bases and 0 bases, with 16 bases remaining between them. The CDR3 extends over 17 amino acids. The DNA of the CDR3 is TGTGCCTGGACAGGTGGTAGCAGGAGCTCCTATAATTCACCCCTCCACTTT. Translating it yields CAWTGGSRSSYNSPLHF.

This chain joins TRBV19 and TRBJ2-1; D tentatively fits TRBD1 or TRBD2 (5 bases each). Per the germline V gene, CDR1 is LNHDA and CDR2 is SQIVND (reference sequence). The CDR3 sequence is 16 residues long. V shed 4 bases and J shed 7 bases, with 20 bases lying between them. In DNA form, the CDR3 reads TGTGCCAGTAGTACCGCCGGGACGGGGTCTAGGAATGAGCAGTTCTTC. This translates into CASSTAGTGSRNEQFF. Using reference TRBV19 and TRBJ2-1 for the parts outside the CDR3, the full variable domain is DGGITQSPKYLFRKEGQNVTLSCEQNLNHDAMYWYRQDPGQGLRLIYYSQIVNDFQKGDIAEGYSVSREKKESFPLTVTSAQKNPTAFYLCASSTAGTGSRNEQFFGPGTRLTVL.

CDR3 sequence (DNA): TGCGCCAGCAGCATCGGGACAGGGAGTAGGGGGAGCTTCGGTATCCGTGAAGCTTTCTTT. It translates to CASSIGTGSRGSFGIREAFF. This chain joins TRBV5-1 and TRBJ1-1; 9 bases fit TRBD1. The length of the CDR3 is 20 residues. CDR1 is SGHRS and CDR2 is YFSETQ in the germline V gene. Trimming cost V 4 bases and J 7 bases; bases outside gene matches: 26.

This sequence joins TRBV5-1 and TRBJ2-7; 9 positions match TRBD2. J was trimmed by 0 bases and V by 3 bases; bases with no gene match: 4. This CDR3 region has 15 residues. Germline-derived CDR1 and CDR2 are SGHRS and YFSETQ. The CDR3 sequence is CASSYSGGSSYEQYF. The DNA for the CDR3 is TGCGCCAGCAGCTATAGCGGGGGCAGCTCCTACGAGCAGTACTTC.

The chain employs TRBV7-3 and TRBJ1-2; D is possibly TRBD1 (6 bases). This CDR3 contains 16 residues. V lost 5 bases to trimming and J lost 1 base, with 17 bases between them. From germline, CDR1 is SGHTA and CDR2 FQGTGA. DNA for the CDR3: TGTGCCAGCAGCCCCCGAGGGGGGGACGTTAACTATGGCTACACCTTC. Translated, it gives CASSPRGGDVNYGYTF.

The chain is built from TRBV7-6 and TRBJ2-5; 10 bases agree with TRBD1. The CDR3 consists of 15 residues. J gave up 2 bases and V 5 bases, and 5 bases lay outside the gene matches. The germline gives CDR1 SGHVS, CDR2 FNYEAQ. CDR3 protein: CASSTRDRGQETQYF. In DNA form, the CDR3 reads TGTGCCAGCAGCACCCGGGACAGGGGACAAGAGACCCAGTACTTC.

The chain couples TRBV2 to TRBJ1-3; possible D gene TRBD1, 5 bases. CDR1 SNHLY and CDR2 FYNNEI come from the germline V gene. The CDR3 runs 15 residues. V gave up 4 bases and J gave up 3 bases, with 13 bases separating them. The CDR3, as DNA: TGTGCCAGCAGTGTTGGGGGAAGCGGTGGAAACACCATATATTTT. This codes for CASSVGGSGGNTIYF.

The chain links TRBV28 to TRBJ2-1, with D unclear. Trimming shortened V by 2 bases and J by 8 bases, and 13 bases separated the two germline ends. Looked up from germline, CDR1 is MDHEN and CDR2 is SYDVKM. The CDR3 covers 14 residues. This CDR3 is CASSLIWGSYEQFF. Here the CDR3 DNA reads TGTGCCAGCAGTTTAATATGGGGATCTTATGAGCAGTTCTTC.